What follows are 4 T cell receptor beta chains derived from one specimen sequenced in a study of tumor-infiltrating lymphocytes in primary liver carcinoma. Reverse transcription of approximately 500 ng total RNA with a constant-region primer produced TCR beta cDNA. Employing slightly modified ARM-PCR, three nested multiplex PCR rounds were run, and these gave rise to the TCR beta libraries. Each of the first two PCR rounds ran approximately 11 cycles with TRBV1-TRBV30 forward and C-beta reverse primers. TCRdb passed the multiplex PCR reads through MiXCR, listing each CDR3 protein once. The table lists about 310,000 distinct CDR3 sequences, around three fifths of them singletons. Unsorted whole blood yielded the blood RNA, and germline DNA was also extracted. Source material: peripheral blood. Receptors originate from a woman in her 30s with primary liver carcinoma and hepatitis B virus infection.

This chain joins TRBV11-2 and TRBJ1-2; D perhaps matches TRBD1 (5 bases). This CDR3 spans 17 amino acids. The ends were cut back, 7 bases at V and 0 bases at J, with 21 bases in the middle. Germline-derived CDR1 and CDR2 are SGHAT and FQNNGV. The CDR3, as DNA: TGTGCCAGCATCCGCATAGCAAAAGGGACGTCTAACTATGGCTACACCTTC. Residues: CASIRIAKGTSNYGYTF. The whole variable domain, remainder taken from reference TRBV11-2 and TRBJ1-2, is EAGVAQSPRYKIIEKRQSVAFWCNPISGHATLYWYQQILGQGPKLLIQFQNNGVVDDSQLPKDRFSAERLKGVDSTLKIQPAKLEDSAVYLCASIRIAKGTSNYGYTFGSGTRLTVV.

In the case of this clonotype: A much larger clone is a single base away; this may be a read error. V gene TRBV5-1 combines with J gene TRBJ2-5, with no clear D. CDR1 and CDR2 from the germline V gene are SGHRS and YFSETQ. This CDR3 is 13 amino acids long. DNA of the CDR3: TGCTCCAGCAGCTTAGGAAGGATGGAGACCCAGTACTTC. It translates to CSSSLGRMETQYF. The whole variable domain, filled in from reference TRBV5-1 and TRBJ2-5, reads KAGVTQTPRYLIKTRGQQVTLSCSPISGHRSVSWYQQTPGQGLQFLFEYFSETQRNKGNFPGRFSGRQFSNSRSEMNVSTLELGDSALYLCSSSLGRMETQYFGPGTRLLVL.

As regards this clonotype: A much larger clone lies one base from this, so it may be a read error. V is TRBV28 and J is TRBJ2-7; TRBD2 agrees at 10 bases. Germline CDR1 and CDR2: MDHEN and SYDVKM. The CDR3 totals 14 residues. The V and J ends lost 9 bases and 3 bases, in that order; junction bases with no gene match: 8. The CDR3 region is CASTTSGRDYEQYF. For the CDR3, the DNA is TGTGCCAGTACCACGAGCGGGAGGGACTACGAGCAGTACTTC.

Concerning this clonotype itself: Just one base apart from a much larger clone, this may be a read error. This chain connects TRBV12-5 to TRBJ2-1; D gene ambiguous. V was pared by 0 bases and J by 3 bases, with 24 bases between. Germline-derived CDR1 and CDR2 are LGHNT and FRNRAP. This CDR3 is built from 20 residues. This CDR3 reads CASGLVRLSERERGYNEQFF. The CDR3 DNA is TGTGCTAGTGGTTTGGTAAGATTGAGCGAGAGAGAGAGAGGCTACAATGAGCAGTTCTTC.